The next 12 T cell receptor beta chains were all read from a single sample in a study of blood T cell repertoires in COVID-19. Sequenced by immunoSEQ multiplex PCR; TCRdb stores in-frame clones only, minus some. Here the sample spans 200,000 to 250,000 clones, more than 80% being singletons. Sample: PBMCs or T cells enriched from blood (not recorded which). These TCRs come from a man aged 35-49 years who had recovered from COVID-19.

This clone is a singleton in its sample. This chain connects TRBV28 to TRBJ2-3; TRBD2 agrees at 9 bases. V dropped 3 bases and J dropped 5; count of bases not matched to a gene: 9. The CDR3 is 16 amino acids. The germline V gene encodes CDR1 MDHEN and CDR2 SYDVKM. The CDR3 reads CASSFSSSGAKDTQYF. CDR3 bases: TGTGCCAGCAGTTTTTCGTCTAGCGGGGCGAAAGATACGCAGTATTTT. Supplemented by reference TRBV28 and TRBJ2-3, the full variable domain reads DVKVTQSSRYLVKRTGEKVFLECVQDMDHENMFWYRQDPGLGLRLIYFSYDVKMKEKGDIPEGYSVSREKKERFSLILESASTNQTSMYLCASSFSSSGAKDTQYFGPGTRLTVL.

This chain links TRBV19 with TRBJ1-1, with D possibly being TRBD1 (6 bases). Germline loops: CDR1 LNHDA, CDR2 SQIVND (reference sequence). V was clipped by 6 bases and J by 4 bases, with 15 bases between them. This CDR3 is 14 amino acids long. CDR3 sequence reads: CASSRTGSATEAFF. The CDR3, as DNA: TGTGCCAGTAGCAGAACAGGGTCGGCCACTGAAGCTTTCTTT.

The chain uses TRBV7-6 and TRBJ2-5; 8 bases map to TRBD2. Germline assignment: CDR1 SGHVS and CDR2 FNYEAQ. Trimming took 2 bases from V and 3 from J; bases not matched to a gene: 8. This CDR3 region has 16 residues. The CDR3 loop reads CASSLRGTSREETQYF. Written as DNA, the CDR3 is TGTGCCAGCAGCTTACGAGGGACTAGTCGAGAAGAGACCCAGTACTTC.

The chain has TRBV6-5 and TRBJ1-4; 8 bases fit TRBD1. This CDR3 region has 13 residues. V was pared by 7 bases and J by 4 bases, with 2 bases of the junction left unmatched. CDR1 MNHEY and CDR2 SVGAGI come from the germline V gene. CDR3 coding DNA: TGTGCCAGCATGGGACAGGTTAATGAAAAACTGTTTTTT. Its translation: CASMGQVNEKLFF.

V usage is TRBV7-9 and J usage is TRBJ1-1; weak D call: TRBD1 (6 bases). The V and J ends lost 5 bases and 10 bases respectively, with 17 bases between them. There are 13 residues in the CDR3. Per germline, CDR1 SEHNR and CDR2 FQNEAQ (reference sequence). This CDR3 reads CASSRETGNVAFF. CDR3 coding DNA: TGTGCCAGCAGCCGTGAAACAGGGAACGTAGCTTTCTTT.

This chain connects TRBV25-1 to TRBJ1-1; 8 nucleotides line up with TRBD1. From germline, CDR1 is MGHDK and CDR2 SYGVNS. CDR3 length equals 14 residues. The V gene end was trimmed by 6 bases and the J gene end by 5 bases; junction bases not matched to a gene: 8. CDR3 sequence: CASSHPGGRTEAFF. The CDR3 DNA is TGTGCCAGCAGCCACCCAGGGGGCAGGACTGAAGCTTTCTTT.

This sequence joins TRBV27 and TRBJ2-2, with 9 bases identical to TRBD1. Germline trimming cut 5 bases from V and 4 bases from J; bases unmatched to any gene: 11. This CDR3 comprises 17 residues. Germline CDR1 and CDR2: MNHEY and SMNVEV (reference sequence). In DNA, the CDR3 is TGTGCCAGCAGTCCACGCACCGGGACAGGGACCACCGGGGAGCTGTTTTTT. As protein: CASSPRTGTGTTGELFF.

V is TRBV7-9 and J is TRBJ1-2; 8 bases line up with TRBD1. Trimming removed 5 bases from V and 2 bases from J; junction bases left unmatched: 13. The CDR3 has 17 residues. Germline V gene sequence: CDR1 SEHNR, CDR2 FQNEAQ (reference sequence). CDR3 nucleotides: TGTGCCAGCAGCGCCGGGACAGGCCGAGGGGTGAACTATGGCTACACCTTC. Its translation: CASSAGTGRGVNYGYTF.

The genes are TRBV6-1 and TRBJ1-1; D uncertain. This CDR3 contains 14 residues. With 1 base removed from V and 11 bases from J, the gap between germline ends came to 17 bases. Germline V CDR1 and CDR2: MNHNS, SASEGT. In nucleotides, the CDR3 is TGTGCCAGCAGTGAAGGATCCCTAAAGAACTTCGCTTTCTTT. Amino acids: CASSEGSLKNFAFF.

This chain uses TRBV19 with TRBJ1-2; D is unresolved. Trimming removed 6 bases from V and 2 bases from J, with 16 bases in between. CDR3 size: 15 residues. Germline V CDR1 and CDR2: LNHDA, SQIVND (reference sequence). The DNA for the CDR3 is TGTGCCAGTAGCAAGACCCCGGGTGGAAACTATGGCTACACCTTC. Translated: CASSKTPGGNYGYTF.

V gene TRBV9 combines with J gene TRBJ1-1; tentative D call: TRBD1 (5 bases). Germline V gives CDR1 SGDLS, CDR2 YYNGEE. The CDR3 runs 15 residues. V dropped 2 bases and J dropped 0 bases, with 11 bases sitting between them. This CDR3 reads CASSVGGEMNTEAFF. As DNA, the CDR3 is TGTGCCAGCAGCGTCGGGGGGGAGATGAACACTGAAGCTTTCTTT.

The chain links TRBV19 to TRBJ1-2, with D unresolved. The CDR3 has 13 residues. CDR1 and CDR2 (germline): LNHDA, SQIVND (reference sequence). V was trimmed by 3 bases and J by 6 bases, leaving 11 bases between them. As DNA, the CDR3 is TGTGCCAGTAGTATCTGGACTTTCAATGGCTACACCTTC. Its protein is CASSIWTFNGYTF.